The clone carrying this T cell receptor (beta chain) has just a few counts. Its antigen is not identified. These data come from a study of T-cell memory formation after mild COVID-19. Findings and limits, study-wide: Later expanders leaned CD4+, whereas clones that contracted between day 15 and 85 were balanced CD4/CD8. Among contracting clones, CD4+ were mainly CM/EM and CD8+ enriched in EMRA.

Barcoded TCR alpha and TCR beta cDNA libraries with UMIs came from 5'RACE using constant-segment primers. MiXCR, run by TCRdb on the 5' RACE reads, gives a single entry per CDR3 protein. The sample lists 250,000 to 300,000 distinct CDR3 sequences, approximately 8% occurring once. Sample: PBMCs or a T cell subset sorted from them (not recorded which). The sequence came from a man aged 18 to 35 who had mild COVID-19 (a few samples of this study predate the infection). Cell type and time point are not known.

CDR3 residues: CSAYGQTNQPQHF. CDR3 sequence (DNA): TGCAGTGCTTATGGACAGACTAATCAGCCCCAGCATTTT. This chain uses TRBV20-1 with TRBJ1-5; a possible D gene is TRBD1 (6 bases). Germline loops: CDR1 DFQATT, CDR2 SNEGSKA (reference sequence). Trimming took 5 bases from V and 4 from J, leaving 12 bases between them. The CDR3 length is 13 residues.